This T cell receptor (beta chain) emerged from a study of cytomegalovirus exposure and HLA in healthy donors. Study conclusions and caveats: In vitro, a few CMV-associated chains proved specific for CMV antigens. Reports credit the classifier with highly specific, highly sensitive diagnosis of cytomegalovirus status.

Libraries were prepared by immunoSEQ multiplex PCR; TCRdb keeps only in-frame clonotypes and omits some of them. Among tens of thousands of clones listed, roughly 93% were seen once. This CDR3 has 19 residues. The germline V and J ends were trimmed by 5 bases and 0 bases, with 22 bases remaining between them. The V gene's germline CDR1 is LNHDA and CDR2 SQIVND (reference sequence). About this clone: The antigen remains unidentified.

The study drew the donors from its roughly 110-subject validation cohort, separate from the roughly 700-subject first cohort. The sequence derives from a woman aged 25-40 years in good health and CMV-seronegative. The genes are TRBV19 and TRBJ2-2; TRBD2 is a possible D gene (6 bases). Sequenced: PBMCs. The chain's CDR3 is CASSPRGASETANTGELFF. The CDR3 coding sequence is TGTGCCAGTAGTCCCCGAGGGGCTAGCGAGACCGCGAACACCGGGGAGCTGTTTTTT.